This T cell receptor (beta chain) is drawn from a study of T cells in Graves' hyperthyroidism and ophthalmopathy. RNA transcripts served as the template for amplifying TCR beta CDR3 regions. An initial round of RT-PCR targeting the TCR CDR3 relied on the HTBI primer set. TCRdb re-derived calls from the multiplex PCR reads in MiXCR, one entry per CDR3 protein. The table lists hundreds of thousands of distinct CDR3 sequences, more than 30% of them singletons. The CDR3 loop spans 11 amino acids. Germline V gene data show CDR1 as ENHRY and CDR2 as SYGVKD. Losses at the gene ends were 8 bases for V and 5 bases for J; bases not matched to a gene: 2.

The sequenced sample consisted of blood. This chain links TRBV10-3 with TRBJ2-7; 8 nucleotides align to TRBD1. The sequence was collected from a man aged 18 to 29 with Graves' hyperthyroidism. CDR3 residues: CAIGTGDEQYF. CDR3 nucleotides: TGTGCCATCGGGACAGGAGACGAGCAGTACTTC.